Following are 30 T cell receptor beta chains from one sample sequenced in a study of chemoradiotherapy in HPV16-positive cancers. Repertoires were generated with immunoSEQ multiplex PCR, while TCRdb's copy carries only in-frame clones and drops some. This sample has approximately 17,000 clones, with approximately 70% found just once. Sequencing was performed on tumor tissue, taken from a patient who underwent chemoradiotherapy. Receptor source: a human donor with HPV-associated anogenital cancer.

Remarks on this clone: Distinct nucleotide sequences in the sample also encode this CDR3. CDR3 amino acids: CASSQDRAGNTIYF. CDR3 nucleotide sequence: TGTGCCAGCAGCCAAGATCGGGCTGGAAACACCATATATTTT. The chain employs TRBV14 and TRBJ1-3; D gene unclear. The V end lost 0 bases, the J end lost 2 bases, and 5 bases lay between the germline ends. This CDR3 is built from 14 residues. Germline CDR1 and CDR2: SGHDN and FVKESK. The full variable domain, rest sourced from reference TRBV14 and TRBJ1-3, is EAGVTQFPSHSVIEKGQTVTLRCDPISGHDNLYWYRRVMGKEIKFLLHFVKESKQDESGMPNNRFLAERTGGTYSTLKVQPAELEDSGVYFCASSQDRAGNTIYFGEGSWLTVV.

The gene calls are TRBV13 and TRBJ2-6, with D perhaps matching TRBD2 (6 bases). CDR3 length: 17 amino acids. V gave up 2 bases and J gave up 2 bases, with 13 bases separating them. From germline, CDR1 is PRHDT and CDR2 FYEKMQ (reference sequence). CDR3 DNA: TGTGCCAGCAGCTTAAGGCTGGGGGGTCCTGGGGCCAACGTCCTGACTTTC. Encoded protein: CASSLRLGGPGANVLTF.

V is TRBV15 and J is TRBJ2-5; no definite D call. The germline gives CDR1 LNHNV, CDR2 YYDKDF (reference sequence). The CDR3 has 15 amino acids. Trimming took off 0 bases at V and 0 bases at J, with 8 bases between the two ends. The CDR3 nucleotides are TGTGCCACCAGCAGAGATCTTGGGTACCAAGAGACCCAGTACTTC. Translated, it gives CATSRDLGYQETQYF.

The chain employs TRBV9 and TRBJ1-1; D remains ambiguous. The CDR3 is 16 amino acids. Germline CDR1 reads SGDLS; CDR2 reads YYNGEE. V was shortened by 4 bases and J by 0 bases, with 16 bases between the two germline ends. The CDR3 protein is CASSLGSGALNTEAFF. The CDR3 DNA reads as TGTGCCAGCAGCCTCGGGTCCGGAGCTCTGAACACTGAAGCTTTCTTT.

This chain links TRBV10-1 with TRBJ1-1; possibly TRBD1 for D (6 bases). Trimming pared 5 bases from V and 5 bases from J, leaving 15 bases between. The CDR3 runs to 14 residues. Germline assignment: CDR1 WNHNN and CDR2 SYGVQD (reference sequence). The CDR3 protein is CASSPSRGRTEAFF. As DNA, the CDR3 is TGCGCCAGCAGTCCCTCTCGGGGGCGTACTGAAGCTTTCTTT.

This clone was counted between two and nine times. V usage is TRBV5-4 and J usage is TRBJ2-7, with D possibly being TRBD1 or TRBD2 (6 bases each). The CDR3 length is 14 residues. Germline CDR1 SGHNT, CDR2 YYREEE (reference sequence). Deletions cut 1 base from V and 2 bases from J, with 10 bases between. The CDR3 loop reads CASSLRGATYEQYF. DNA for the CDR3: TGTGCCAGCAGCTTGAGGGGGGCTACCTACGAGCAGTACTTC.

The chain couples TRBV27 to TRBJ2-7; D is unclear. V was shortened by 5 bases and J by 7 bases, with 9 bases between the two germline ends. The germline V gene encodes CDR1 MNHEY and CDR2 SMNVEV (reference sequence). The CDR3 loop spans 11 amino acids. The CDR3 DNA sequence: TGTGCCAGCAGTGCCCTGGGGGAGCAGTACTTC. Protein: CASSALGEQYF.

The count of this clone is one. The CDR3 nucleotides are TGCGCCACCAGACCTAGCGGGGGGTTTCGCACAGATACGCAGTATTTT. This sequence encodes CATRPSGGFRTDTQYF. The chain joins TRBV5-1 to TRBJ2-3, with TRBD2 matching 11 bases. The V gene's germline CDR1 is SGHRS and CDR2 YFSETQ. The length of the CDR3 is 16 residues. Germline trimming cut 9 bases from V and 1 base from J; bases unmatched to any gene: 10.

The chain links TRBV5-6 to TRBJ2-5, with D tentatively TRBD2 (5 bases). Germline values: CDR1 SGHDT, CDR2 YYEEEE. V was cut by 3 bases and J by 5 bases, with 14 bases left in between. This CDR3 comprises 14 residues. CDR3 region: CASSSHGEGETQYF. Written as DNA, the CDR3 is TGTGCCAGCAGCTCGCACGGGGAAGGGGAGACCCAGTACTTC.

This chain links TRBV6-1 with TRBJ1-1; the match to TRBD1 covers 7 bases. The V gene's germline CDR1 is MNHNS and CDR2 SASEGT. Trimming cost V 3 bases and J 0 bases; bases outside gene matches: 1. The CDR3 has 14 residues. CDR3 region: CASSDRGVNTEAFF. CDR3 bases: TGTGCCAGCAGTGACAGGGGGGTGAACACTGAAGCTTTCTTT.

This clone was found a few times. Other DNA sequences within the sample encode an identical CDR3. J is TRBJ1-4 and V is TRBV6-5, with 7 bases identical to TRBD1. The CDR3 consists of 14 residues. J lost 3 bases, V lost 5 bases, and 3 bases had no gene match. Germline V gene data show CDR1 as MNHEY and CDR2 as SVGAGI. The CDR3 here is CASSRGTANEKLFF. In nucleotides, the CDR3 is TGTGCCAGCAGTCGCGGGACAGCTAATGAAAAACTGTTTTTT.

In DNA form, the CDR3 reads TGTGCCGTAGGACTAGCGGGGGTCTCCTACAATGAGCAGTTCTTC. Its translation is CAVGLAGVSYNEQFF. The chain combines TRBV19 with TRBJ2-1; TRBD2 matches at 13 bases. The CDR3 spans 15 residues. Trimming removed 11 bases from V and 0 bases from J; junction bases left unmatched: 4. Germline V gene data show CDR1 as LNHDA and CDR2 as SQIVND (reference sequence).

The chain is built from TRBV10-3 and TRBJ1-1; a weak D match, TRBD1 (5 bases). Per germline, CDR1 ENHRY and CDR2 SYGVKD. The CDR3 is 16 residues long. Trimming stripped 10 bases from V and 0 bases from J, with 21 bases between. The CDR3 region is CATRRGLRDLNTEAFF. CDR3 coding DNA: TGTGCCACCCGGCGCGGTCTGCGGGACCTGAACACTGAAGCTTTCTTT.

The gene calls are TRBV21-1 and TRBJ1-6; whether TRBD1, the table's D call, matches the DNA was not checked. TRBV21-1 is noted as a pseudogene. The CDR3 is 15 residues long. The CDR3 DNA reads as TGTGCCAGCAGCCGCAGGGGGACCTATAATTCACCCCTCCACTTT. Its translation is CASSRRGTYNSPLHF.

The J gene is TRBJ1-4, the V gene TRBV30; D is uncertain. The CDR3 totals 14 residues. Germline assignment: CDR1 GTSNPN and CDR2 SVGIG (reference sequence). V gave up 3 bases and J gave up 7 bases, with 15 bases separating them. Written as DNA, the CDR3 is TGTGCCTGGAGGGCAGGCCGTGTGGGTGAAAAACTGTTTTTT. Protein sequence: CAWRAGRVGEKLFF.

The CDR3 protein is CASSLTQGGGLLHF. The CDR3 nucleotides are TGTGCCAGCAGCTTAACCCAGGGAGGAGGACTCCTCCACTTT. J is TRBJ1-6 and V is TRBV7-9; D is possibly TRBD1 (5 bases). The V end was cut by 2 bases, the J end by 15 bases, with 17 bases between. There are 14 residues in the CDR3. Germline V gene lookup returns CDR1 SEHNR and CDR2 FQNEAQ (reference sequence).

CDR3 in amino acids: CASNTGPINQPQHF. CDR3 nucleotides: TGTGCCAGTAACACCGGGCCCATCAATCAGCCCCAGCATTTT. V usage is TRBV19 and J usage is TRBJ1-5; no reliable D call. This CDR3 spans 14 amino acids. From germline, CDR1 is LNHDA and CDR2 SQIVND (reference sequence). V lost 7 bases and J 3 bases, leaving 13 bases between the germline ends.

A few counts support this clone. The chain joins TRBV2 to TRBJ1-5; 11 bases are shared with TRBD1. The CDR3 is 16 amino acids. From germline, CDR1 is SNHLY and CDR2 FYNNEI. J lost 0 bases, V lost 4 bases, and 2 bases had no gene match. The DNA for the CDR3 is TGTGCCAGCAGTGGGGACAGGGGGATTAGCAATCAGCCCCAGCATTTT. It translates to CASSGDRGISNQPQHF.

The CDR3 bases are TGTGCCAGCAGTTCAAGCGGGGGGTCAGATACGCAGTATTTT. Its protein product is CASSSSGGSDTQYF. V usage is TRBV2 and J usage is TRBJ2-3, with 9 bases fitting TRBD2. Germline trimming cut 5 bases from V and 4 bases from J; bases unmatched to any gene: 4. The germline V gene encodes CDR1 SNHLY and CDR2 FYNNEI. CDR3 length equals 14 residues.

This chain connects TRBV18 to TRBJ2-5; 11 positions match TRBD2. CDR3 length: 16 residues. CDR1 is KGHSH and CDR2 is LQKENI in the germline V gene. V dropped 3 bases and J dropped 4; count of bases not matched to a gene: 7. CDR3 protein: CASSPSVAGGRETQYF. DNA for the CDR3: TGTGCCAGCTCACCCAGCGTAGCGGGAGGGAGAGAGACCCAGTACTTC.

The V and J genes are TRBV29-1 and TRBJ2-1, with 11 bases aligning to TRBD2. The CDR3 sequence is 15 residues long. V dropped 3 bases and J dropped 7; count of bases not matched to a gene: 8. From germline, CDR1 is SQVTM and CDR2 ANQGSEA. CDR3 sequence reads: CSVDSGASGGNEQFF. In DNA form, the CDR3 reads TGCAGCGTTGATTCAGGGGCTAGCGGGGGGAATGAGCAGTTCTTC.

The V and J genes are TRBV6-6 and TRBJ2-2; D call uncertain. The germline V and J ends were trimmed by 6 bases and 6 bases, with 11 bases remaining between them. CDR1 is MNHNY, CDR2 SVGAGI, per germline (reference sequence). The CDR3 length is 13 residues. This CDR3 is CASRWANSGELFF. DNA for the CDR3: TGTGCCAGCAGATGGGCGAATTCCGGGGAGCTGTTTTTT.

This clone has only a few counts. The CDR3 coding sequence is TGCGCCAGCAGCTTGGGACAGGGAGCCTACAATGAGCAGTTCTTC. The encoded protein is CASSLGQGAYNEQFF. The chain joins TRBV5-1 to TRBJ2-1; 7 nucleotides line up with TRBD1. Germline-derived CDR1 and CDR2 are SGHRS and YFSETQ. The CDR3 is 15 amino acids. V shed 0 bases and J 2 bases; nucleotides not matched to a gene: 2.

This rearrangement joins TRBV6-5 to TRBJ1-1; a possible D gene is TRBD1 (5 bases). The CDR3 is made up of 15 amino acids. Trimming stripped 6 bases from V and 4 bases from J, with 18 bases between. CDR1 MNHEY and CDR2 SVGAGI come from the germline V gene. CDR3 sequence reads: CASSPKRGMGTEAFF. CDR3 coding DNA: TGTGCCAGCAGCCCTAAGAGGGGAATGGGCACTGAAGCTTTCTTT.

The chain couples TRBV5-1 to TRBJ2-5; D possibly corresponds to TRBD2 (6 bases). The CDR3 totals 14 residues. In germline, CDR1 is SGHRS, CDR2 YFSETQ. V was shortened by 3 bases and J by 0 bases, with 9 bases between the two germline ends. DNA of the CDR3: TGCGCCAGCAGCTCACGGGGGTACCAAGAGACCCAGTACTTC. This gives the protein CASSSRGYQETQYF.

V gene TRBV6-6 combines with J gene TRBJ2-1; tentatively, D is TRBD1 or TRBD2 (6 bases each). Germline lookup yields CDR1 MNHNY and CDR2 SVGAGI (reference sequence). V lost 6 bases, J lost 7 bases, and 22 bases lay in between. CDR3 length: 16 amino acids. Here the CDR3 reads CASSPYGGQSGNEQFF. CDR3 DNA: TGTGCCAGCAGCCCCTATGGGGGGCAATCAGGGAATGAGCAGTTCTTC.

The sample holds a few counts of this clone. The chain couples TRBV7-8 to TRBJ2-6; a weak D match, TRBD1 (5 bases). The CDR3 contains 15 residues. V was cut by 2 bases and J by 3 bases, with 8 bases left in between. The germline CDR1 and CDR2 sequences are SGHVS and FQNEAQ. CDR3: CASSLQGDGANVLTF. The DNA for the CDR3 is TGTGCCAGCAGCTTACAGGGTGATGGGGCCAACGTCCTGACTTTC.

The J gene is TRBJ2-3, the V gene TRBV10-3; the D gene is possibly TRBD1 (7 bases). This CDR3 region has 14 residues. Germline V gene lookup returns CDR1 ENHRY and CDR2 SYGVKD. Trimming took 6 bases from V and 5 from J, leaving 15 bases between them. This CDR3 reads CAIRDYRGGDTQYF. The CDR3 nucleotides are TGTGCCATCAGAGACTACAGGGGAGGAGATACGCAGTATTTT.

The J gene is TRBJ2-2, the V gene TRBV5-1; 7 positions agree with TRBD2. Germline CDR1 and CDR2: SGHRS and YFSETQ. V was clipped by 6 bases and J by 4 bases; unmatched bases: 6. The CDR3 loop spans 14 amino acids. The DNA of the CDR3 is TGCGCCAGCAAAAGGGAGGGCAGCACCGGGGAGCTGTTTTTT. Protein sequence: CASKREGSTGELFF.

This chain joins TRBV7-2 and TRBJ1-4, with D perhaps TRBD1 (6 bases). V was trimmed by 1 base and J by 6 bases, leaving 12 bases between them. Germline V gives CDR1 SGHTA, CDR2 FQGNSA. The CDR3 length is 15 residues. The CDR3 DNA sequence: TGTGCCAGCAGCTTAGGAATTTCAGGGGATGAAAAACTGTTTTTT. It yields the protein CASSLGISGDEKLFF.